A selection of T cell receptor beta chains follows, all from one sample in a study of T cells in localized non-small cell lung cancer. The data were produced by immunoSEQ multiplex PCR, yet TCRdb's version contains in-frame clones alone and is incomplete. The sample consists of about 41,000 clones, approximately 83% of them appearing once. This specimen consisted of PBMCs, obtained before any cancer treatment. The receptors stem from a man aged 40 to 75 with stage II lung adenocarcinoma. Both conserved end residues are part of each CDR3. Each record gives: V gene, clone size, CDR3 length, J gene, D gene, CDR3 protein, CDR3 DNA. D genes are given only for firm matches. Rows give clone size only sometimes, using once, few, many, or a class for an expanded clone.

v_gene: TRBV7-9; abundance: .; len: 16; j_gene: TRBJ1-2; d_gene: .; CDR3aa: CASSLAQDSPQYGYTF; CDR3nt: TGTGCCAGCAGCTTAGCGCAGGACAGTCCACAGTATGGCTACACCTTC
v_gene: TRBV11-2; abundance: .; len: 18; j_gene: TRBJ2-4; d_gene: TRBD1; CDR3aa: CASSGRDSLSLAKNIQYF; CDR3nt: TGTGCCAGCAGCGGCCGGGACAGCCTGTCCCTAGCCAAAAACATTCAGTACTTC
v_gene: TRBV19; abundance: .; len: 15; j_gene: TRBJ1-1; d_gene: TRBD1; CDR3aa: CASSISGGMNTEAFF; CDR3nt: TGTGCCAGTAGTATCTCAGGGGGAATGAACACTGAAGCTTTCTTT
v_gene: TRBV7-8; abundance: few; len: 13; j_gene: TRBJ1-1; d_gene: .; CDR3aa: CASTQQGPVEAFF; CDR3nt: TGTGCCAGTACCCAACAAGGGCCCGTTGAAGCTTTCTTT
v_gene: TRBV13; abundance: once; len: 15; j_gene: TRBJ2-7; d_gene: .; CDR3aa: CASSRYQGISYEQYF; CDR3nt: TGTGCCAGCAGCAGGTATCAGGGAATCTCCTACGAGCAGTACTTC
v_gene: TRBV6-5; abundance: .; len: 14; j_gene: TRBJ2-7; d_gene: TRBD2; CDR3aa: CASSYVAGGDEQYF; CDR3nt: TGTGCCAGCAGTTACGTAGCGGGAGGGGACGAGCAGTACTTC
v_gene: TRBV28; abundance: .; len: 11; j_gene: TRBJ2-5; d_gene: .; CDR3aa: CASSLQETQYF; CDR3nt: TGTGCCAGCAGCCTTCAGGAGACCCAGTACTTC
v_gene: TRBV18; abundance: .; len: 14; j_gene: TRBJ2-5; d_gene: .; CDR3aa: CASSPVRTQETQYF; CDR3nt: TGTGCCAGCTCACCCGTACGCACGCAAGAGACCCAGTACTTC
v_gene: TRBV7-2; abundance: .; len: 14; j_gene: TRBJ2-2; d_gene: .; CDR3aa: CASRSSVHTGELFF; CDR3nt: TGTGCCAGCAGGTCCAGCGTGCACACCGGGGAGCTGTTTTTT
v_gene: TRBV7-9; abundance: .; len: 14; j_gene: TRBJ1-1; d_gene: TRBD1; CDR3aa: CASLPTGVSSEAFF; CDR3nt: TGTGCCAGCCTACCGACAGGGGTCTCAAGTGAAGCTTTCTTT
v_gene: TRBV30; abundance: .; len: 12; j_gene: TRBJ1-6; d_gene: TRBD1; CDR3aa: CAWADRAAPLHF; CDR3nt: TGTGCCTGGGCGGACAGGGCCGCACCCCTCCACTTT
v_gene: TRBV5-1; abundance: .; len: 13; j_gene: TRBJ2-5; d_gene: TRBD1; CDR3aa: CASSWTGEETQYF; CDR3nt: TGCGCCAGCAGCTGGACAGGGGAAGAGACCCAGTACTTC
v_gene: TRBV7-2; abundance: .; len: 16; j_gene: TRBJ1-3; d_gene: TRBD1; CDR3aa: CASSGGGTGSGNTIYF; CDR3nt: TGTGCCAGCAGCGGAGGTGGGACAGGCTCTGGAAACACCATATATTTT
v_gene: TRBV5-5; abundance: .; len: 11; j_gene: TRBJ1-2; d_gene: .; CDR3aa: CASSLVSDYTF; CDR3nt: TGTGCCAGCAGCTTGGTCAGCGACTACACCTTC
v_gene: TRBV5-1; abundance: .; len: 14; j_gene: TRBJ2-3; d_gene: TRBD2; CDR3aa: CASSGSGSVDTQYF; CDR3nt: TGCGCCAGCAGCGGTAGCGGGAGCGTGGATACGCAGTATTTT
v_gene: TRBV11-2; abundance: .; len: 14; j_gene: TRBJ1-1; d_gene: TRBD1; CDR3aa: CASSLRDRSVRAFF; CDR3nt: TGTGCCAGCAGCTTAAGGGACAGGAGTGTGAGAGCTTTCTTT
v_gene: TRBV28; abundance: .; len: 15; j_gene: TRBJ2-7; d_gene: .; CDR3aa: CASSLSGGVPYEQYF; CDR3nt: TGTGCCAGCAGTTTATCCGGGGGAGTCCCCTACGAGCAGTACTTC
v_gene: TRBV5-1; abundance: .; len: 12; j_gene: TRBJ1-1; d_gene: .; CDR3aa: CASSSRAAEAFF; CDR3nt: TGCGCCAGCAGCTCGAGGGCAGCTGAAGCTTTCTTT
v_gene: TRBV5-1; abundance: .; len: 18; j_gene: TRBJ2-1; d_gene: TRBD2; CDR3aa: CASSGLAGGSSPANEQFF; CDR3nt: TGCGCCAGCAGCGGACTAGCGGGGGGCTCTTCTCCCGCGAATGAGCAGTTCTTC
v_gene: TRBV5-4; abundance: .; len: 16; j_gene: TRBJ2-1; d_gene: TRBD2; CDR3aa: CASSLEGEGAYNEQFF; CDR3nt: TGTGCCAGCAGCTTGGAAGGGGAGGGCGCCTACAATGAGCAGTTCTTC
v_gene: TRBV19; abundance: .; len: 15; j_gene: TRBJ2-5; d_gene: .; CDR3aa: CASSIFRGGEETQYF; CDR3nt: TGTGCCAGTAGTATTTTTAGGGGGGGAGAAGAGACCCAGTACTTC
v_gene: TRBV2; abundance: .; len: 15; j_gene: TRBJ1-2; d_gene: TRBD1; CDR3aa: CASSEDSRGLYGYTF; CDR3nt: TGTGCCAGCAGTGAAGACTCCAGGGGGCTCTATGGCTACACCTTC
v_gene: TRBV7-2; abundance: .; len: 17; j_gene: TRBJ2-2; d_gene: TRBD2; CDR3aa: CASSGRLAGTNTGELFF; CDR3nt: TGTGCCAGCAGCGGGAGACTAGCGGGGACCAACACCGGGGAGCTGTTTTTT
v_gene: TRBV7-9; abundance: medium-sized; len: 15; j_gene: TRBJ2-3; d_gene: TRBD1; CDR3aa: CASSGGRDRVDTQYF; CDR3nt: TGTGCCAGCAGCGGGGGTAGGGACAGGGTCGATACGCAGTATTTT
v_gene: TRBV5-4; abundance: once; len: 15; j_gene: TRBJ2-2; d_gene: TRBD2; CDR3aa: CASSSPSGSAGELFF; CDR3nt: TGTGCCAGCAGCAGCCCAAGCGGGAGCGCCGGGGAGCTGTTTTTT
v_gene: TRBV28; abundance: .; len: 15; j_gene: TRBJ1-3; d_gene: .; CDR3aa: CASSSGTASGNTIYF; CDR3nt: TGTGCCAGCAGTTCGGGGACGGCGTCTGGAAACACCATATATTTT
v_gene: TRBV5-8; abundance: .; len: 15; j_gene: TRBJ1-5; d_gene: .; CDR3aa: CASSLRGASNQPQHF; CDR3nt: TGTGCCAGCAGCTTGCGGGGGGCTAGCAATCAGCCCCAGCATTTT
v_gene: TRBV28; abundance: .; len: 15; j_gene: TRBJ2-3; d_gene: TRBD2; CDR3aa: CASSTPGTSGRGQYF; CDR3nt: TGTGCCAGCAGTACCCCTGGGACTAGCGGGAGGGGGCAGTATTTT